This entry lists 10 T cell receptor beta chains sequenced from one sample in a study of blood T cell repertoires in COVID-19. The data were produced by immunoSEQ multiplex PCR, yet TCRdb's version contains in-frame clones alone and is incomplete. The repertoire holds 300,000 to 450,000 clones, with approximately 84% as singletons. The sample consisted of PBMCs or T cells enriched from blood (not recorded which). All receptors come from a woman aged 25 to 39 who had recovered from COVID-19.

The gene calls are TRBV28 and TRBJ1-5; a possible D gene is TRBD1 (6 bases). The CDR3 runs to 13 residues. CDR1 is MDHEN, CDR2 SYDVKM, per germline. The ends were cut back, 10 bases at V and 4 bases at J, with 14 bases in the middle. Here the CDR3 DNA reads TGTGCCACCCGCGAGCAGGGGAATCAGCCCCAGCATTTT. Its protein product is CATREQGNQPQHF.

This chain joins TRBV5-1 and TRBJ2-1, with TRBD2 matching over 14 bases. In germline, CDR1 is SGHRS, CDR2 YFSETQ. The CDR3 is 15 amino acids. V trimming: 4 bases; J trimming: 8 bases; junction bases outside the gene matches: 5. The CDR3 coding sequence is TGCGCCAGCAGCCGACTAGCGGGGGGGCTCGATGAGCAGTTCTTC. Translated, it gives CASSRLAGGLDEQFF.

The count of this clone is one. V gene TRBV28 combines with J gene TRBJ2-1; D gene ambiguous. Germline assignment: CDR1 MDHEN and CDR2 SYDVKM. The length of the CDR3 is 8 residues. The CDR3: CVLNEQFF. The CDR3 DNA sequence: TGTGTTCTCAATGAGCAGTTCTTC.

The J gene is TRBJ1-5, the V gene TRBV7-2; 9 nucleotides align to TRBD1. The CDR3 loop spans 14 amino acids. J was trimmed by 6 bases and V by 5 bases; bases with no gene match: 5. Germline CDR1 SGHTA, CDR2 FQGNSA. DNA for the CDR3: TGTGCCAGCAGCGGGGACAGGGTCAGTCAGCCCCAGCATTTT. It encodes CASSGDRVSQPQHF.

V and J are TRBV3-1 (or the pseudogene TRBV3-2) and TRBJ2-1, with 10 bases lining up with TRBD2. Unmatched junction bases numbered 17, after V lost 6 bases and J lost 0 bases. Germline V gene data show CDR1 as LGHDT and CDR2 as YNNKEL (reference sequence). The CDR3 totals 20 residues. The CDR3 reads CASSGRGLAVRSSSYNEQFF. The CDR3 region has the DNA TGTGCCAGCAGTGGTCGCGGACTAGCGGTGAGATCTAGCTCCTACAATGAGCAGTTCTTC.

With respect to this clone: The junction departs from germline at one end; a sequencing error may be responsible. This CDR3 reads CASRQAGGPYEQYF. The DNA for the CDR3 is TGTGCCAGCAGGCAAGCGGGGGGGCCATACGAGCAGTACTTC. The chain links TRBV14 to TRBJ2-7; 10 bases map to TRBD2. Germline CDR1 and CDR2: SGHDN and FVKESK. The CDR3 is 14 residues long.

The chain links TRBV7-2 to TRBJ1-1, with a possible D match to TRBD1 (5 bases). This CDR3 spans 14 amino acids. Trimming shortened V by 2 bases and J by 4 bases, and 11 bases separated the two germline ends. Per the germline V gene, CDR1 is SGHTA and CDR2 is FQGNSA. Here the CDR3 DNA reads TGTGCCAGCAGCTTATCCGCCCAGGGCACTGAAGCTTTCTTT. Its protein product is CASSLSAQGTEAFF.

The chain is built from TRBV3-1 (or the pseudogene TRBV3-2) and TRBJ1-6; 7 positions match TRBD1. Germline trimming cut 6 bases from V and 4 bases from J; bases unmatched to any gene: 3. The CDR3 is 14 amino acids. CDR1 and CDR2 (germline): LGHDT, YNNKEL (reference sequence). In nucleotides, the CDR3 is TGTGCCAGCAGGGAGACAGGGTATAATTCACCCCTCCACTTT. Its protein product is CASRETGYNSPLHF.

The chain joins TRBV2 to TRBJ2-1; possibly TRBD2 for D (6 bases). V was cut by 4 bases and J by 4 bases, with 14 bases left in between. The germline V gene has CDR1 SNHLY and CDR2 FYNNEI. The CDR3 runs to 15 residues. The CDR3 region is CASSGGLIDYNEQFF. The CDR3 DNA reads as TGTGCCAGCAGTGGCGGACTAATCGATTACAATGAGCAGTTCTTC. Based on the CDR3 plus reference TRBV2 and TRBJ2-1, the full variable domain is EPEVTQTPSHQVTQMGQEVILRCVPISNHLYFYWYRQILGQKVEFLVSFYNNEISEKSEIFDDQFSVERPDGSNFTLKIRSTKLEDSAMYFCASSGGLIDYNEQFFGPGTRLTVL.

V and J are TRBV5-1 and TRBJ2-3; tentative D call: TRBD1 (7 bases). Germline V gene data show CDR1 as SGHRS and CDR2 as YFSETQ. Trimming took 0 bases from V and 1 from J, leaving 12 bases between them. The CDR3 runs to 16 residues. Here the CDR3 reads CASSLGQGGGTDTQYF. CDR3 in DNA: TGCGCCAGCAGCTTGGGACAGGGCGGGGGCACAGATACGCAGTATTTT.